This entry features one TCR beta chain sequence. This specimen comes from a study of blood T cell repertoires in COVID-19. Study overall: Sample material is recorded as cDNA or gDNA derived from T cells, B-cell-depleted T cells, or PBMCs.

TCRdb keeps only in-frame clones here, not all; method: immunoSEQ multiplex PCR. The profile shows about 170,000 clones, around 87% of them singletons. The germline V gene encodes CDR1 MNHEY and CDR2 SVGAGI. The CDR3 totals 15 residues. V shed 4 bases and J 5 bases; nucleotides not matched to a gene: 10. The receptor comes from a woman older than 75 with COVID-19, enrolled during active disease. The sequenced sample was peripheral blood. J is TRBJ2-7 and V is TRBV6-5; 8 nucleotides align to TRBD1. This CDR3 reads CASSLNSDRVHEQYF. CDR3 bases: TGTGCCAGCAGTTTAAACTCGGACAGGGTGCACGAGCAGTACTTC.